This TCR beta chain was captured by sequencing in a study of regulatory T cells in long-lasting Graves disease. General observations from the study: Favored usage of TRBV28, TRBJ1-2 and TRBJ2-5 was recorded in persistent disease.

The time point: newly diagnosed GD, antithyroid drugs for less than 3 months. RNA from PBMCs was the source of the TCR library. Guidelines of the American Thyroid Association were used to diagnose Graves' disease. Construction of the TCR beta libraries employed iRepertoire HTBI primers in conjunction with Arm-PCR of CDR3 regions. TCRdb redid the calling of the multiplex PCR reads with MiXCR, one entry per CDR3 protein. The sample yields about 620,000 distinct CDR3 sequences, around 15% seen once. In its sample, this clonotype was seen a few times. What it recognizes is unknown. The germline gives CDR1 SQVTM, CDR2 ANQGSEA. The CDR3 extends over 15 amino acids. V dropped 4 bases and J dropped 2; count of bases not matched to a gene: 9. This sample also appeared in a second study, on T cells in Graves' hyperthyroidism and ophthalmopathy. That source notes: A first-round RT-PCR of the TCR CDR3 used the HTBI primer set.

The sequences come from peripheral blood mononuclear cells (PBMCs), collected at new diagnosis, from a patient treated with antithyroid drugs. The rearrangement uses TRBV29-1 and TRBJ2-3, with 7 bases aligning to TRBD2. The origin of this receptor is a woman in her 30s with Graves disease. In DNA form, the CDR3 reads TGCAGCGTTGCCGGTTCGACTAGCTTCACAGATACGCAGTATTTT. Amino acid sequence: CSVAGSTSFTDTQYF.